This T cell receptor (beta chain) comes out of a study of control samples from healthy donors and cancer patients. The assay was immunoSEQ multiplex PCR, and TCRdb's table has in-frame clones only and misses some. The repertoire holds over 90,000 clones, with 85% to 90% as singletons. This clone showed up just once. The ends were cut back, 0 bases at V and 0 bases at J, with 9 bases in the middle. CDR1 is SGHRS and CDR2 is YFSETQ in the germline V gene. This CDR3 comprises 16 residues. V and J are TRBV5-1 and TRBJ2-2, with D perhaps matching TRBD1 (6 bases). The source is a man aged 55 to 69 with lung cancer. Material for sequencing was PBMCs. CDR3 in DNA: TGCGCCAGCAGCTTGGCCAAGGGGGCGAACACCGGGGAGCTGTTTTTT. Translating it yields CASSLAKGANTGELFF.